The 27 T cell receptor beta chains below all came from one sample that was sequenced in a study of T-cell reconstitution after alpha-beta-depleted transplantation in children. A TCRbeta library incorporating unique molecular identifiers was prepared. TCRdb ran MiXCR on the PCR reads and lists one entry per CDR3 protein. The sample has fewer than 550,000 distinct CDR3 sequences; roughly 10% are singletons. The sequences come from PBMCs, mostly from graft donor cells, collected 180 days after TCRalphabeta/CD19-depleted stem cell transplant. These receptors came from a female patient between 2 and 15 years old who had a stem cell transplant for aplastic anemia, so the T cells may come from the graft donor.

This clonotype came up a few times. This chain connects TRBV15 to TRBJ2-5; 8 positions agree with TRBD1. V lost 1 base, J lost 4 bases, and 8 bases stayed unmatched. The CDR3 sequence is 16 residues long. Germline V gene data show CDR1 as LNHNV and CDR2 as YYDKDF (reference sequence). This chain's CDR3 is CATSRVGQGAGETQYF. The CDR3 DNA reads as TGTGCCACCAGCAGAGTAGGGCAGGGGGCCGGAGAGACCCAGTACTTC. The complete variable domain, with remaining parts taken from reference TRBV15 and TRBJ2-5, reads DAMVIQNPRYQVTQFGKPVTLSCSQTLNHNVMYWYQQKSSQAPKLLFHYYDKDFNNEADTPDNFQSRRPNTSFCFLDIRSPGLGDTAMYLCATSRVGQGAGETQYFGPGTRLLVL.

In this sample, this clonotype turned up a few times. The chain is built from TRBV9 and TRBJ2-1; 11 bases agree with TRBD1. This CDR3 has 15 amino acids. Germline V gene sequence: CDR1 SGDLS, CDR2 YYNGEE. V lost 2 bases to trimming and J lost 5 bases; unmatched junction nucleotides: 3. The CDR3 sequence is CASSVRTGGHNEQFF. The CDR3 region has the DNA TGTGCCAGCAGCGTCCGGACAGGGGGCCACAATGAGCAGTTCTTC.

This clonotype has ten or more counts. The chain couples TRBV3-1 to TRBJ2-3; no definite D call. Germline CDR1 is LGHDT and CDR2 is YNNKEL (reference sequence). The CDR3 is 13 residues long. The V end was cut by 0 bases, the J end by 3 bases, with 4 bases between. For the CDR3, the DNA is TGTGCCAGCAGCCAAGATCTGACAGATACGCAGTATTTT. Translated: CASSQDLTDTQYF.

This clonotype was seen a few times. The chain recombines TRBV11-1 with TRBJ1-3, with a tentative D call TRBD1 (5 bases). V lost 1 base, J lost 0 bases, and 16 bases lay in between. The CDR3 contains 18 residues. Germline loops: CDR1 SGHAT, CDR2 FQDESV (reference sequence). The CDR3 region has the DNA TGTGCCAGCAGCTTAGGACCAAAGACAGCCATCTCTGGAAACACCATATATTTT. This encodes CASSLGPKTAISGNTIYF.

The rearrangement links TRBV10-2 to TRBJ1-5; no definite D call. V lost 1 base and J 1 base, leaving 8 bases between the germline ends. The CDR3 spans 15 residues. Germline assignment: CDR1 WSHSY and CDR2 SAAADI. CDR3 bases: TGCGCCAGCAGTGAGTTAATCGACAGCAATCAGCCCCAGCATTTT. This sequence encodes CASSELIDSNQPQHF.

This clonotype was recorded a few times. J is TRBJ2-3 and V is TRBV20-1; 9 bases are a match to TRBD1. Germline CDR1 and CDR2: DFQATT and SNEGSKA (reference sequence). The CDR3 extends over 14 amino acids. The DNA of the CDR3 is TGCAGAGCCCTCCGACAGGGGGGCACAGATACGCAGTATTTT. It yields the protein CRALRQGGTDTQYF.

The V call is TRBV28, the J call TRBJ2-7; TRBD1 matches at 7 bases. V trimming: 2 bases; J trimming: 0 bases; junction bases outside the gene matches: 4. This CDR3 comprises 15 residues. Germline CDR1 MDHEN, CDR2 SYDVKM. DNA for the CDR3: TGTGCCAGCAGTTTAGCGACAGGGCACTCCTACGAGCAGTACTTC. Translation: CASSLATGHSYEQYF.

The chain links TRBV28 to TRBJ1-3; possibly TRBD1 for D (5 bases). CDR1 is MDHEN, CDR2 SYDVKM, per germline. With 4 bases removed from V and 3 bases from J, the gap between germline ends came to 13 bases. CDR3 length: 15 amino acids. CDR3 sequence (DNA): TGTGCCAGCAGTTCCCCCGGGACGGGTGGAAACACCATATATTTT. Amino acids: CASSSPGTGGNTIYF. The variable domain in full, completed from reference TRBV28 and TRBJ1-3, reads DVKVTQSSRYLVKRTGEKVFLECVQDMDHENMFWYRQDPGLGLRLIYFSYDVKMKEKGDIPEGYSVSREKKERFSLILESASTNQTSMYLCASSSPGTGGNTIYFGEGSWLTVV.

This clonotype came up many times. The chain links TRBV13 to TRBJ2-1; TRBD2 agrees at 12 bases. Germline-derived CDR1 and CDR2 are PRHDT and FYEKMQ (reference sequence). This CDR3 spans 14 amino acids. With 8 bases clipped from V and 8 bases from J, the junction kept 7 bases outside the gene matches. The CDR3 spells CASGLAGGPHEQFF. CDR3 nucleotides: TGTGCCAGCGGCCTAGCGGGAGGGCCACATGAGCAGTTCTTC.

This clonotype was seen more than once but under ten times. The chain employs TRBV27 and TRBJ2-7; weak D call: TRBD2 (5 bases). Deletions cut 4 bases from V and 6 bases from J, with 25 bases between. The CDR3 is 17 residues long. The V gene's germline CDR1 is MNHEY and CDR2 SMNVEV (reference sequence). CDR3 in amino acids: CASSSPEPRKAGSEQYF. The CDR3 nucleotides read TGTGCCAGCAGTTCCCCGGAACCGCGAAAGGCGGGTAGCGAGCAGTACTTC.

This clonotype appeared many times. The chain has TRBV29-1 and TRBJ2-7; D possibly corresponds to TRBD1 (6 bases). Trimming cost V 7 bases and J 0 bases, with 19 bases left between them. The CDR3 length is 15 residues. Germline V lookup: CDR1 SQVTM, CDR2 ANQGSEA. CDR3 loop: CSARGPAGSSYEQYF. The CDR3 DNA is TGCAGCGCCAGGGGCCCGGCAGGGAGCTCCTACGAGCAGTACTTC.

The rearrangement links TRBV5-1 to TRBJ1-2; D may be TRBD1 (6 bases). Trimming removed 4 bases at V and 3 bases at J, with 13 bases between. CDR1 is SGHRS and CDR2 is YFSETQ in the germline V gene. The CDR3 spans 14 residues. The CDR3 here is CASSPGGGDYGYTF. The CDR3, as DNA: TGCGCCAGCAGCCCGGGAGGGGGGGACTATGGCTACACCTTC.

This clonotype was counted a few times. This sequence joins TRBV5-1 and TRBJ2-7; D is possibly TRBD2 (6 bases). Germline CDR1 SGHRS, CDR2 YFSETQ. This CDR3 region has 16 residues. V was clipped by 2 bases and J by 4 bases, with 19 bases between them. The CDR3 DNA is TGCGCCAGCAGCTTTCTTCCGGGGAGGACCACTTACGAGCAGTACGTC. It yields the protein CASSFLPGRTTYEQYV.

This clonotype was seen just once. One base away lies a much larger clone, so this may be a sequencing read error. The V call is TRBV12-3 or TRBV12-4, the J call TRBJ2-7; no firm D call. The CDR3 extends over 14 amino acids. Trimming cost V 6 bases and J 5 bases, with 17 bases left between them. The CDR3 DNA follows: TGTGCCAGCAGCCTGGCACAAGGTAGTAACGAGCAGTACTTC. Residues: CASSLAQGSNEQYF.

V gene TRBV6-1 combines with J gene TRBJ1-6; D uncertain. V shed 8 bases and J shed 4 bases, with 9 bases lying between them. Germline V gene data show CDR1 as MNHNS and CDR2 as SASEGT. The CDR3 is 13 amino acids. This chain's CDR3 is CASRHRYNSPLHF. The CDR3 DNA reads TGTGCCAGCCGACACCGATATAATTCACCCCTCCACTTT.

V is TRBV15 and J is TRBJ1-4; tentative D call: TRBD1 (6 bases). V was cut by 6 bases and J by 4 bases, with 18 bases left in between. Looked up from germline, CDR1 is LNHNV and CDR2 is YYDKDF (reference sequence). The CDR3 spans 16 residues. The CDR3 coding sequence is TGTGCCACCAGGAACCCCGCCGGACAGCTTAATGAAAAACTGTTTTTT. This sequence encodes CATRNPAGQLNEKLFF.

This clonotype showed up just a few times. The gene calls are TRBV28 and TRBJ2-7; 14 bases agree with TRBD2. After removal of 9 bases from V and 3 bases from J, the junction contained 7 bases not matched to a gene. Germline V gene sequence: CDR1 MDHEN, CDR2 SYDVKM. This CDR3 region has 15 residues. CDR3 nucleotide sequence: TGTGCCAGTGCGGGACTAGCGGGAGATAACTACGAGCAGTACTTC. Translating gives CASAGLAGDNYEQYF.

The rearrangement joins TRBV9 to TRBJ2-5, with 10 bases identical to TRBD2. CDR1 is SGDLS and CDR2 is YYNGEE in the germline V gene. The CDR3 loop spans 16 amino acids. The ends lost 3 bases at V and 0 bases at J; junction bases unmatched: 5. For the CDR3, the DNA is TGTGCCAGCAGCGCAAGGGGACTAGCGTACCAAGAGACCCAGTACTTC. It yields the protein CASSARGLAYQETQYF.

This clonotype was seen more than once but under ten times. The chain employs TRBV7-8 and TRBJ1-4; D gene ambiguous. V was pared by 3 bases and J by 4 bases, with 6 bases between. The CDR3 totals 13 residues. CDR1 and CDR2 from the germline V gene are SGHVS and FQNEAQ. CDR3 residues: CASSFGVNEKLFF. The CDR3 coding sequence is TGTGCCAGCAGCTTTGGTGTTAATGAAAAACTGTTTTTT.

The rearrangement links TRBV15 to TRBJ2-7; 7 nucleotides line up with TRBD2. Germline-derived CDR1 and CDR2 are LNHNV and YYDKDF (reference sequence). There are 15 residues in the CDR3. J gave up 2 bases and V 1 base, and 5 bases lay outside the gene matches. The CDR3 nucleotides read TGTGCCACCAGCAGAGTGGCGGGAGCTCCCTACGAGCAGTACTTC. Residues: CATSRVAGAPYEQYF.

There are a few counts of this clonotype. This chain links TRBV6-4 with TRBJ2-3; 9 bases match TRBD1. J was trimmed by 5 bases and V by 2 bases; bases with no gene match: 5. The CDR3 contains 15 residues. Germline-derived CDR1 and CDR2 are MRHNA and SNTAGT. CDR3 DNA: TGTGCCAGCAGTGACGAGGGGACAGGGAAAGATACGCAGTATTTT. Residues: CASSDEGTGKDTQYF.

The chain combines TRBV20-1 with TRBJ2-5; maybe TRBD1 (7 bases). CDR3 length: 20 residues. Germline V CDR1 and CDR2: DFQATT, SNEGSKA (reference sequence). Trimming took off 0 bases at V and 1 base at J, with 27 bases between the two ends. CDR3 region: CSARDRDSRLEWWGQETQYF. As DNA, the CDR3 is TGCAGTGCTAGAGATCGGGACAGCCGACTAGAATGGTGGGGCCAAGAGACCCAGTACTTC.

This clonotype was observed many times. The J gene is TRBJ2-6, the V gene TRBV25-1, with 7 nucleotides matching TRBD1. The CDR3 length is 15 residues. V shed 10 bases and J 2 bases; nucleotides not matched to a gene: 8. Per germline, CDR1 MGHDK and CDR2 SYGVNS. In nucleotides, the CDR3 is TGTGCCACCCTTAAAACAGGGGCTGGGGCCAACGTCCTGACTTTC. Its protein product is CATLKTGAGANVLTF. The variable domain in full, completed from reference TRBV25-1 and TRBJ2-6, reads EADIYQTPRYLVIGTGKKITLECSQTMGHDKMYWYQQDPGMELHLIHYSYGVNSTEKGDLSSESTVSRIRTEHFPLTLESARPSHTSQYLCATLKTGAGANVLTFGAGSRLTVL.

The chain links TRBV7-2 to TRBJ1-5; tentative D call: TRBD1 (5 bases). V was pared by 5 bases and J by 2 bases, with 16 bases between. The germline V gene encodes CDR1 SGHTA and CDR2 FQGNSA. The CDR3 sequence is 16 residues long. DNA of the CDR3: TGTGCCAGCAGCCGATGGACACCCGCAGGCAATCAGCCCCAGCATTTT. Its translation is CASSRWTPAGNQPQHF.

The chain's CDR3 is CASSLATGGADTQYF. Here the CDR3 DNA reads TGTGCCAGCAGCTTAGCGACAGGGGGCGCAGATACGCAGTATTTT. The rearrangement uses TRBV7-6 and TRBJ2-3, with 10 bases matching TRBD1. V was clipped by 0 bases and J by 4 bases; unmatched bases: 1. The CDR3 loop spans 15 amino acids. In germline, CDR1 is SGHVS, CDR2 FNYEAQ.

This clonotype came up a few times. V is TRBV12-3 or TRBV12-4 and J is TRBJ1-2; possible D gene TRBD1, 6 bases. Trimming took 2 bases from V and 2 from J, leaving 15 bases between them. There are 16 residues in the CDR3. The CDR3 bases are TGTGCCAGCAGTTTAAGGGGGGCCCGGGGAAACTATGGCTACACCTTC. Protein sequence: CASSLRGARGNYGYTF.

This clonotype was found a few times. The chain has TRBV6-2 or TRBV6-3 and TRBJ2-7, with D uncertain. V lost 2 bases, J lost 4 bases, and 6 bases lay in between. CDR3 length: 12 amino acids. Germline values: CDR1 MNHEY, CDR2 SVGEGT. The CDR3 DNA reads as TGTGCCAGCAGTTACGGCCGATACGAGCAGTACTTC. Translated, it gives CASSYGRYEQYF.